This T cell receptor (beta chain) was identified in a study of blood T cells in healthy people across ages (dated by TCRdb to between 2015 and 2017). The study in broad terms: In model experiments, roughly one uniquely barcoded TCR beta cDNA molecule per two T cells was captured by template switching. Donors were grouped into four age groups: young (average 16 years), middle-aged (39), aged (around 60) and long-lived (just over 80). Using deep sequencing normalized with unique cDNA molecular identifiers, the study measured how TCR beta repertoire diversity changes with age. Using the same blood draw, the study looked at two additional independent replicas of 1 million unique cDNA reads for two donors, one aged 18 to 30 and the other aged 80 or older. What the work shows at the level of the full study, not this receptor alone: Estimates of total diversity from one million sequenced T cells were regarded as lower bounds and underestimates. Because profiling used bulk unsorted PBMCs, naive and antigen-experienced compartments could not be compared conclusively. The CMV infection status of donors was not known, potentially confounding age-related changes in expanded clonotypes. As age increased, observed TCR beta diversity per million T cells dropped in a roughly linear way, and a significant reduction was already evident by age around 41. Compared with the aged group, the long-lived group had more naive CD4+ T cells, fewer expanded clones and increased TCR diversity, a pattern suggesting age selection. A strong correlation was found between observed TCR beta diversity and the percentage of naive T cells measured by flow cytometry.

This clonotype has just a few counts. Its antigen specificity is not known. The input lacks base qualities; no much larger clone sits a single base away. Systemically healthy Caucasian individuals from Russia, approximately 39 in total and aged about 6 to 90 years, were included as donors. Each donor gave about 10 milliliters of peripheral blood, drawn into EDTA-treated Vacutainer tubes. PBMCs were isolated by Ficoll-Paque density-gradient centrifugation, with at least 6 million obtained per sample. Total RNA was extracted from PBMCs with Trizol reagent, with at least 6 micrograms obtained per sample. For every donor, flow cytometry on a PBMC aliquot measured the percentage of naive CD45RAhigh/CD27high T cells. The library was built by means of 5' RACE. TCRdb names Illumina HiSeq 2500 as the instrument used. A second PCR of roughly 7 to 11 cycles was performed with a sample-barcoded 5' primer and a J-beta primer mix. Each TCR beta cDNA molecule received a unique molecular identifier from a template-switch 5' adaptor carrying 12 random nucleotides. Each sample yielded at least 3 million CDR3-containing paired-end reads. First-strand cDNA was synthesized from all RNA with the Mint cDNA synthesis kit, primed by a TRBC-specific oligonucleotide. Following uracil-DNA glycosylase treatment, all cDNA underwent a first 18-cycle PCR with the universal primers M1SS and BC2_uni_R. As for the original processing: Normalization of each sample was performed by random selection of 1 million high-quality reads, each carrying a distinct molecular identifier. Reads sharing molecular identifiers were discarded rather than binned into consensus sequences. CDR3 identification, clonotype clustering and error correction used MiTCR with a Q25 quality threshold and the strictest error-elimination algorithm. Lower-bound total TCR beta diversity was estimated with a nonparametric unseen species model using Euler transformation. TCRdb handled the public reads itself, with Q25 trimming in fastp and clone calling in MiXCR, and kept productive beta chains. Rows with a matching CDR3 protein are joined into one entry that keeps the most common DNA and genes. The V and J calls were determined by TCRdb, not by the authors. In all, the sample holds some 930,000 distinct CDR3 sequences, and about 29% of those were seen once. Of the sample, roughly a tenth is held by the ten largest clones.

The CDR3 numbers 15 residues from cysteine through phenylalanine. The CDR3 DNA has 45 bases and is translated from base 1. CDR1 and CDR2, per the germline V gene (reference sequence), are DFQATT and SNEGSKA. Relative to germline, V is 6 bases shorter and J is 2 bases shorter, with 17 bases between their ends. This sample also belongs to another study, concerning T cells of mothers and their children. As the second study states: Donors were nine systemically healthy Caucasian individuals: three mothers and their six children. cDNA synthesis consumed the entire amount of extracted RNA, loaded at roughly 1.5 ug RNA in each 15 ul reaction. In the second PCR, sample barcodes and 2-4 random nucleotides were introduced via the M1S primer. Over 8.5 million TCR beta CDR3 reads were obtained for each mother, and approximately 2.9 million reads were obtained for each child. Thymic selection similarly shapes TCR recombination output in related and unrelated pairs, with minor effect from inherited differences. Normalized repertoire overlap was always found to be slightly, but never significantly, higher in related mother-child pairs than in unrelated mother-child pairs. With a sensitivity of 90 to 100 clones per million clonotypes, no persistent microchimeric T cell clones were detected. The study used deep NGS to compare TCR beta repertoires of mothers and children, seeking features distinguishing related mother-child pairs from unrelated individuals. On average, the children were approximately 11 +/- 4 years old, while the mothers were around 40 +/- 4 years old. After adapter ligation was performed with NEBNext reagents, the libraries were sequenced on an Illumina HiSeq 2000 with 100+100 nt paired-end reads. To avoid cross-contamination, the mother libraries and the child libraries were prepared a month apart and sequenced in separate runs. Between roughly 500,000 and 2,300,000 distinct TCR beta clonotypes were identified per donor. Naive TCR beta clonotypes were estimated from low-frequency clonotypes matched to each donor's FACS-determined naive share, without sorting.

The receptor's source is a woman between 40 and 55 years old in good health. Sequenced sample: blood. Recombination linked TRBV20-1 to TRBJ1-5, with TRBD1 tentatively as D gene (6 bases match). Here the CDR3 is given as CSASGGGLGNQPQHF. The nucleotide sequence is given as TGCAGTGCCTCAGGAGGGGGGTTGGGCAATCAGCCCCAGCATTTT.